This T cell receptor beta chain was sequenced during a study of blood T cell repertoires in COVID-19. Overall study: Samples came from the United States, Italy and Spain, spanning acute and convalescent COVID-19.

The sample holds one count of this clone. Sequencing was performed with immunoSEQ multiplex PCR; in TCRdb, only in-frame clones are kept and a portion is missing. The data hold 98,000 or so clones, with around nine tenths observed a single time. The TCR was taken from a human donor in a cohort sampled during active COVID-19. Material for sequencing was peripheral blood.

The DNA of the CDR3 is TGTGCCAGCAGCCAATCGGGACAGGGGCGAGGCTACACCTTC. Residues: CASSQSGQGRGYTF. The chain has TRBV3-1 (or the pseudogene TRBV3-2) and TRBJ1-2; 10 bases line up with TRBD1. There are 14 residues in the CDR3. The ends lost 2 bases at V and 8 bases at J; junction bases unmatched: 5. CDR1 and CDR2 from the germline V gene are LGHDT and YNNKEL (reference sequence).